Below, 32 T cell receptor beta chains from the same sample are listed, as sequenced in a study of vaccination effects on CD4 cells after COVID-19. These TCRs' antigens remain unknown. The protocol was immunoSEQ multiplex PCR, while the TCRdb copy is restricted to in-frame clones and leaves out a portion. The repertoire consists of roughly 68,000 clones, with about 74% occurring once and the leading ten covering roughly 1.6%. Sequencing followed a ViraFEST assay step that expanded antigen-specific CD4+ T cells with viral peptide pools. Cells that had been cultured for 9 to 10 days were the source of isolated CD4+ T cells. Participants were vaccinated with two doses of either the BNT162b2 or mRNA-1273 vaccine. Sample: CD4+ T cells from PBMCs cultured with HCoV-229E spike peptides, taken after COVID-19 vaccination. These receptors all stem from a human donor who received a COVID-19 vaccine.

The sample holds one count of this clone. The chain recombines TRBV27 with TRBJ2-3; D ambiguous. CDR1 is MNHEY and CDR2 is SMNVEV in the germline V gene (reference sequence). V gave up 4 bases and J gave up 0 bases, with 8 bases separating them. The CDR3 contains 14 residues. The CDR3, as DNA: TGTGCCAGCAGTTATAAAACTAGCACAGATACGCAGTATTTT. It translates to CASSYKTSTDTQYF.

This clone appeared a few times. The chain is built from TRBV6-2 or TRBV6-3 and TRBJ2-1; unclear D gene. CDR1 and CDR2 (germline): MNHEY, SVGEGT. The CDR3 runs to 18 residues. Trimming removed 1 base from V and 0 bases from J, with 16 bases in between. The CDR3 loop is CASSYLLAVRSSYNEQFF. In DNA form, the CDR3 reads TGTGCCAGCAGTTACTTACTTGCGGTCCGTAGCTCCTACAATGAGCAGTTCTTC.

The chain is built from TRBV19 and TRBJ1-5; D is perhaps TRBD1 (6 bases). CDR1 LNHDA and CDR2 SQIVND come from the germline V gene (reference sequence). The germline V and J ends were trimmed by 6 bases and 0 bases, with 15 bases remaining between them. This CDR3 is built from 16 residues. CDR3 sequence: CASSGPTGYSNQPQHF. DNA of the CDR3: TGTGCCAGTAGCGGCCCGACAGGTTATAGCAATCAGCCCCAGCATTTT.

The V and J genes are TRBV6-5 and TRBJ2-5; the match to TRBD1 covers 9 bases. V was clipped by 2 bases and J by 4 bases; unmatched bases: 8. This CDR3 is 16 amino acids long. Germline lookup yields CDR1 MNHEY and CDR2 SVGAGI. The CDR3 coding sequence is TGTGCCAGCAGTTACCCCGGGACAGGGAGTTTAGAGACCCAGTACTTC. The encoded protein is CASSYPGTGSLETQYF.

This chain links TRBV6-6 with TRBJ2-2; D remains ambiguous. Germline V gene data show CDR1 as MNHNY and CDR2 as SVGAGI (reference sequence). This CDR3 region has 14 residues. Deletions cut 2 bases from V and 2 bases from J, with 6 bases between. DNA of the CDR3: TGTGCCAGCAGTTACCGACCTAACACCGGGGAGCTGTTTTTT. Translated: CASSYRPNTGELFF.

This chain links TRBV7-9 with TRBJ1-4; D remains ambiguous. CDR3 size: 14 residues. V lost 4 bases, J lost 3 bases, and 9 bases lay in between. Germline-derived CDR1 and CDR2 are SEHNR and FQNEAQ (reference sequence). The CDR3 nucleotides read TGTGCCAGCAGCTCTGCGACTTCTAATGAAAAACTGTTTTTT. Translating gives CASSSATSNEKLFF.

This rearrangement joins TRBV5-5 to TRBJ2-7, with a weak D call TRBD1 (6 bases). The CDR3 length is 14 residues. Germline V CDR1 and CDR2: SGHKS, YYEKEE (reference sequence). V was clipped by 4 bases and J by 2 bases, with 13 bases between them. The CDR3 coding sequence is TGTGCCAGCAGCAACCCGGACAGAACCTACGAGCAGTACGTC. Protein sequence: CASSNPDRTYEQYV.

Regarding this clone: Other DNA sequences in this specimen translate into the identical CDR3. The J gene is TRBJ2-3, the V gene TRBV7-2, with D perhaps TRBD1 (5 bases). CDR1 and CDR2 (germline): SGHTA, FQGNSA. This CDR3 has 14 amino acids. V was cut by 0 bases and J by 3 bases, with 7 bases left in between. The DNA of the CDR3 is TGTGCCAGCAGCTTAGCCCCAGGGACAGATACGCAGTATTTT. As protein: CASSLAPGTDTQYF.

The V call is TRBV7-3, the J call TRBJ2-6; 8 bases fit TRBD1. The CDR3 is 15 residues long. The germline CDR1 and CDR2 sequences are SGHTA and FQGTGA. The J segment lost 2 bases and the V segment lost 5 bases, leaving 2 bases of the junction unmatched. For the CDR3, the DNA is TGTGCCAGCAGCCCAGGGGGCCCTGGGGCCAACGTCCTGACTTTC. It translates to CASSPGGPGANVLTF.

The chain recombines TRBV18 with TRBJ2-1; 8 positions match TRBD2. This CDR3 region has 16 residues. V lost 4 bases to trimming and J lost 5 bases; unmatched junction nucleotides: 10. CDR1 is KGHSH and CDR2 is LQKENI in the germline V gene. The DNA for the CDR3 is TGTGCCAGCTCACTAAACCTAGCGGGCATTAACAATGAGCAGTTCTTC. Protein: CASSLNLAGINNEQFF.

This clone showed up just a few times. This chain connects TRBV29-1 to TRBJ1-1, with 8 bases that match TRBD1. Germline V gene sequence: CDR1 SQVTM, CDR2 ANQGSEA. V lost 6 bases and J lost 1; bases outside the gene matches: 4. The CDR3 covers 13 residues. The CDR3 sequence: CSVEQGGNTEAFF. CDR3 nucleotides: TGCAGCGTCGAACAGGGGGGGAACACTGAAGCTTTCTTT.

This clone was observed a single time. V gene TRBV11-2 combines with J gene TRBJ2-1; D may be TRBD2 (5 bases). Germline values: CDR1 SGHAT, CDR2 FQNNGV. Deletions cut 4 bases from V and 4 bases from J, with 14 bases between. This CDR3 contains 15 residues. The CDR3 loop is CASSSGPGIYNEQFF. DNA of the CDR3: TGTGCCAGCAGCTCAGGTCCGGGGATTTACAATGAGCAGTTCTTC.

This chain connects TRBV5-5 to TRBJ2-3, with D perhaps matching TRBD2 (6 bases). V lost 4 bases to trimming and J lost 0 bases, with 18 bases between them. CDR3 length equals 17 residues. The V gene's germline CDR1 is SGHKS and CDR2 YYEKEE (reference sequence). The CDR3 bases are TGTGCCAGCAGCCTGGCTCTTGCGGGAACAAGCACAGATACGCAGTATTTT. This sequence encodes CASSLALAGTSTDTQYF.

The chain employs TRBV5-1 and TRBJ1-5, with D tentatively TRBD1 (5 bases). V lost 0 bases and J lost 1, with 5 bases in between. The CDR3 spans 14 residues. The germline V gene has CDR1 SGHRS and CDR2 YFSETQ. CDR3 nucleotides: TGCGCCAGCAGCTTGGGGGGGAGCAATCAGCCCCAGCATTTT. Amino acid sequence: CASSLGGSNQPQHF.

This clone appeared once. The rearrangement joins TRBV2 to TRBJ1-2; no clear D gene. This CDR3 comprises 16 residues. Germline V gene sequence: CDR1 SNHLY, CDR2 FYNNEI. V shed 4 bases and J shed 4 bases, with 19 bases lying between them. The CDR3 coding sequence is TGTGCCAGCAGTGCGAAAGCCATAAGCATAGTCTATGGCTACACCTTC. It encodes CASSAKAISIVYGYTF.

The rearrangement links TRBV12-3 or TRBV12-4 to TRBJ2-1; D not resolved. The CDR3 covers 11 residues. Deletions cut 3 bases from V and 8 bases from J, with 5 bases between. This CDR3 is CASSFNYEQFF. As DNA, the CDR3 is TGTGCCAGCAGTTTCAATTATGAGCAGTTCTTC.

This chain uses TRBV6-1 with TRBJ1-2, with a tentative D call TRBD1 (5 bases). The germline V and J ends were trimmed by 2 bases and 4 bases, with 20 bases remaining between them. The CDR3 spans 17 residues. From germline, CDR1 is MNHNS and CDR2 SASEGT. The CDR3 sequence is CASSEYFRGDDSYGYTF. DNA for the CDR3: TGTGCCAGCAGTGAATATTTCCGTGGGGACGACTCCTATGGCTACACCTTC.

This clone came up a few times. This chain connects TRBV10-1 to TRBJ2-7, with D tentatively TRBD1 or TRBD2 (6 bases each). This CDR3 contains 17 residues. V was shortened by 6 bases and J by 6 bases, with 27 bases between the two germline ends. The germline CDR1 and CDR2 sequences are WNHNN and SYGVQD (reference sequence). CDR3: CASRAGTSRLLPGEQYV. The CDR3 DNA follows: TGCGCCAGCAGGGCGGGGACATCGAGGCTCCTTCCTGGCGAGCAGTACGTC.

V and J are TRBV7-2 and TRBJ2-7; D possibly uses TRBD1 or TRBD2 (5 bases each). Trimming took 5 bases from V and 0 from J, leaving 17 bases between them. CDR1 is SGHTA, CDR2 FQGNSA, per germline. The CDR3 is made up of 16 amino acids. CDR3 in DNA: TGTGCCAGCAGCCGCCAAGGGCAGGGAGCCTCCTACGAGCAGTACGTC. This codes for CASSRQGQGASYEQYV.

The chain employs TRBV24-1 and TRBJ2-5; D gene unclear. This CDR3 region has 14 residues. Between the trimmed V and J ends, which lost 8 bases and 2 bases, there was a span of 14 bases. CDR1 is KGHDR and CDR2 is SFDVKD in the germline V gene. CDR3 sequence reads: CATMPPGEQETQYF. In DNA form, the CDR3 reads TGTGCCACCATGCCCCCAGGCGAACAAGAGACCCAGTACTTC.

The chain links TRBV19 to TRBJ2-5; TRBD2 matches at 8 bases. This CDR3 region has 14 residues. V lost 1 base and J lost 9; bases outside the gene matches: 7. Germline CDR1 is LNHDA and CDR2 is SQIVND (reference sequence). DNA of the CDR3: TGTGCCAGTAGTATAGCTAGCGGGCCAAATGCCCAGTACTTC. Protein product: CASSIASGPNAQYF.

This chain uses TRBV7-9 with TRBJ2-7; 8 bases agree with TRBD2. Germline V gives CDR1 SEHNR, CDR2 FQNEAQ (reference sequence). The CDR3 consists of 12 residues. CDR3 DNA sequence: TGTGCCAGCAGCTTAAGCGCGGGGGGCGCCGTGGTC. Amino acids: CASSLSAGGAVV.

A few counts support this clone. The V call is TRBV6-6, the J call TRBJ2-3; D uncertain. This CDR3 is 15 amino acids long. Germline assignment: CDR1 MNHNY and CDR2 SVGAGI (reference sequence). V was shortened by 2 bases and J by 0 bases, with 9 bases between the two germline ends. The CDR3: CASSYGQSSTDTQYF. Written as DNA, the CDR3 is TGTGCCAGCAGTTACGGGCAGAGTAGCACAGATACGCAGTATTTT.

The table lists this clone with a few counts. V gene TRBV19 combines with J gene TRBJ2-3; 7 bases agree with TRBD2. Germline CDR1 is LNHDA and CDR2 is SQIVND (reference sequence). The trim removed 4 bases at V and 0 bases at J, leaving 4 bases unmatched. This CDR3 contains 15 residues. CDR3 nucleotide sequence: TGTGCCAGTAGTACTGGACTAGTGAGCACAGATACGCAGTATTTT. Protein product: CASSTGLVSTDTQYF.

The J gene is TRBJ2-7, the V gene TRBV2; possibly TRBD2 for D (6 bases). The CDR3 has 12 residues. The V gene lost 6 bases and the J gene lost 7 bases, with 13 bases spanning the gap. The germline V gene encodes CDR1 SNHLY and CDR2 FYNNEI. The CDR3 reads CASRGPAGEQYV. The CDR3 nucleotides are TGTGCCAGCAGGGGCCCGGCGGGGGAGCAGTACGTC.

This clone occurred once. This sequence joins TRBV5-4 and TRBJ2-1; no clear D gene. The CDR3 length is 14 residues. V was trimmed by 4 bases and J by 0 bases, leaving 8 bases between them. The germline gives CDR1 SGHNT, CDR2 YYREEE (reference sequence). This CDR3 reads CASSAYSSYNEQFF. The DNA of the CDR3 is TGTGCCAGCAGCGCCTACAGCTCCTACAATGAGCAGTTCTTC.

V and J are TRBV5-6 and TRBJ2-5; perhaps TRBD1 as D (6 bases). V dropped 3 bases and J dropped 0 bases, with 6 bases sitting between them. CDR1 is SGHDT and CDR2 is YYEEEE in the germline V gene. The CDR3 length is 13 residues. CDR3 protein: CASSYRDQETQYF. The CDR3 DNA follows: TGTGCCAGCAGCTACAGGGACCAAGAGACCCAGTACTTC.

The V and J genes are TRBV5-4 and TRBJ2-3, with D possibly TRBD2 on 5 matching bases. In germline, CDR1 is SGHNT, CDR2 YYREEE (reference sequence). Trimming removed 0 bases at V and 3 bases at J, with 8 bases between. The CDR3 contains 14 residues. DNA for the CDR3: TGTGCCAGCAGCTTGGCTACTAGGACAGATACGCAGTATTTT. Encoded protein: CASSLATRTDTQYF.

The V call is TRBV7-8, the J call TRBJ2-3; D may be TRBD2 (7 bases). V was trimmed by 5 bases and J by 8 bases, leaving 29 bases between them. This CDR3 comprises 18 residues. The germline V gene encodes CDR1 SGHVS and CDR2 FQNEAQ. The CDR3 DNA reads as TGTGCCAGCAGCCCGGTCCAGCGGGGCTCAAGGGGGGGGTCTACGCAGTATTTT. Translated: CASSPVQRGSRGGSTQYF. The full variable domain, its missing parts supplied by reference TRBV7-8 and TRBJ2-3, is GAGVSQSPRYKVAKRGQDVALRCDPISGHVSLFWYQQALGQGPEFLTYFQNEAQLDKSGLPSDRFFAERPEGSVSTLKIQRTQQEDSAVYLCASSPVQRGSRGGSTQYFGPGTRLTVL.

The chain recombines TRBV3-1 (or the pseudogene TRBV3-2) with TRBJ1-3; no reliable D call. V was clipped by 2 bases and J by 5 bases, with 4 bases between them. Germline CDR1 reads LGHDT; CDR2 reads YNNKEL (reference sequence). The CDR3 totals 12 residues. In DNA form, the CDR3 reads TGTGCCAGCAGCCAACACCGAAACACCATATATTTT. It yields the protein CASSQHRNTIYF.

This chain joins TRBV19 and TRBJ2-5, with 8 bases lining up with TRBD1. The CDR3 has 18 amino acids. Trimming cost V 3 bases and J 5 bases; bases outside gene matches: 17. The germline CDR1 and CDR2 sequences are LNHDA and SQIVND (reference sequence). CDR3 coding DNA: TGTGCCAGTAGTATTGGGCCAGGGGGCTTAGAAGGTGGGGAGACCCAGTACTTC. This translates into CASSIGPGGLEGGETQYF.

In this sample, this clone turned up once. The genes are TRBV5-1 and TRBJ1-6; D not resolved. The CDR3 covers 14 residues. The ends were cut back, 5 bases at V and 13 bases at J, with 19 bases in the middle. Germline values: CDR1 SGHRS, CDR2 YFSETQ. The DNA for the CDR3 is TGCGCCAGCAGTCAGGAGGGCAGAAGTTCGCCCCTCCACTTT. This encodes CASSQEGRSSPLHF.